Frequency places the clone carrying this T cell receptor (beta chain) as medium-sized (0.01 to 0.1%). The antigen remains undetermined. The data derive from a study of CXCR3-negative and CXCR3-positive naive CD8 T cells. Across the whole study: The study obtained 140 million or so TRB reads, about 1.5 +/- 0.3 million per library. Study-wide results and caveats: No difference in surface CD5 was seen between naive subsets, and TCR strength was inferred from TRB CDR3 properties. Comparably high diversity marked both naive subsets, whereas memory CD8+ cells had much lower diversity.

The sorter processed each CD8+ T cell subset in triplicate at 300,000 cells apiece. The CDR3 has 15 residues. CDR1 and CDR2 (germline): SQVTM, ANQGSEA. The authors made the TRB cDNA libraries by 5' RACE using UMI labels. TCRdb reprocessed the 5' RACE reads, keeping one entry per CDR3 protein, no DNA. The data include about 6,700 distinct CDR3 sequences; the top ten clones carry around 0.99%. The receptor was derived from a human donor in good health. Some clones in this sample may be carry-over from other donors' samples. Sequences were obtained from naive CXCR3- CD8+ T cells from blood. The subset is: CD45RO-CCR7+CD27+CD95- naive CD8+ T cells lacking CXCR3 (TNR3-). This chain uses TRBV29-1 with TRBJ2-7; checking the TCRdb D call of TRBD1 is not possible without DNA. CDR3 protein: CSVESDRAESYEQYF.